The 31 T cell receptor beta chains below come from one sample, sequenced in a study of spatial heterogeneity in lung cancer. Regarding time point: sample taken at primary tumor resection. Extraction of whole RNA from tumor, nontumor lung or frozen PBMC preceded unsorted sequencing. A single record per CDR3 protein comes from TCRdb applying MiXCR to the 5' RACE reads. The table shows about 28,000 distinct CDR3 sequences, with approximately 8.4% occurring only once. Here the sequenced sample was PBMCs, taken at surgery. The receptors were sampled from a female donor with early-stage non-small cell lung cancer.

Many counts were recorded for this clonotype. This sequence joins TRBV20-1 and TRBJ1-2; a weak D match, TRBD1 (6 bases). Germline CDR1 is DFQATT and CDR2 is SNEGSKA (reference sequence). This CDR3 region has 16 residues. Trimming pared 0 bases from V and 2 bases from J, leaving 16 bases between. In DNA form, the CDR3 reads TGCAGTGCTAGAGATGTTGGGCGACAGGACAACTATGGCTACACCTTC. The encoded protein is CSARDVGRQDNYGYTF.

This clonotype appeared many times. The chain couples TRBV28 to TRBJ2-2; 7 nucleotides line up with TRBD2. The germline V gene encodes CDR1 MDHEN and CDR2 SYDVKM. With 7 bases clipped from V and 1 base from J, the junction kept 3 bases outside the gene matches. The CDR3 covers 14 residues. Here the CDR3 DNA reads TGTGCCAGCATCGGCGGGGGGAACACCGGGGAGCTGTTTTTT. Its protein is CASIGGGNTGELFF.

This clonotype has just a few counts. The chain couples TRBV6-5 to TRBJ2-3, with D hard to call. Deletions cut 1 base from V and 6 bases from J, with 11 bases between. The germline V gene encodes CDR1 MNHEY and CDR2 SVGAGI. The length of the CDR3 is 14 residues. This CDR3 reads CASSYYPSADTQYF. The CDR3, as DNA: TGTGCCAGCAGTTACTATCCTTCAGCGGATACGCAGTATTTT.

CDR3 DNA sequence: TGTGCCAGTAGTATAAGCCAGGACAGGGGGCGCAGTCAGCCCCAGCATTTT. This encodes CASSISQDRGRSQPQHF. V gene TRBV19 combines with J gene TRBJ1-5; 11 positions agree with TRBD1. V lost 2 bases and J lost 6; bases outside the gene matches: 9. This CDR3 has 17 residues. The germline gives CDR1 LNHDA, CDR2 SQIVND (reference sequence). Drawing the rest from reference TRBV19 and TRBJ1-5, the complete variable domain is DGGITQSPKYLFRKEGQNVTLSCEQNLNHDAMYWYRQDPGQGLRLIYYSQIVNDFQKGDIAEGYSVSREKKESFPLTVTSAQKNPTAFYLCASSISQDRGRSQPQHFGDGTRLSIL.

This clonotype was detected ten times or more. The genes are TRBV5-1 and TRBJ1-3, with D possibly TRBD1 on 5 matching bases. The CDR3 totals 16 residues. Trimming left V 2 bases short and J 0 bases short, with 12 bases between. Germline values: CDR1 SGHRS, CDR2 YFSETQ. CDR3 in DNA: TGCGCCAGCAGCTTCATGGGGGGACTCTCTGGAAACACCATATATTTT. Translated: CASSFMGGLSGNTIYF.

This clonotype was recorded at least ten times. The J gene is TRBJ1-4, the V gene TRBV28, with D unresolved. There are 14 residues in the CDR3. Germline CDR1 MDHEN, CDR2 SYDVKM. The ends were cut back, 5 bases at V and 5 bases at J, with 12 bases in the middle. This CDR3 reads CASSKRTGNEKLFF. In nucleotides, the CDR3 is TGTGCCAGCAGTAAACGGACTGGAAATGAAAAACTGTTTTTT.

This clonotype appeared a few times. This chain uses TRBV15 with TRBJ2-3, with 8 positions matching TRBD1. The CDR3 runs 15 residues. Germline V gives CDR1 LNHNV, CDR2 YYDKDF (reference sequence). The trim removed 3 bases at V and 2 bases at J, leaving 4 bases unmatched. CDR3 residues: CATSRDRAHTDTQYF. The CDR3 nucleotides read TGTGCCACCAGCAGGGACAGGGCTCACACAGATACGCAGTATTTT.

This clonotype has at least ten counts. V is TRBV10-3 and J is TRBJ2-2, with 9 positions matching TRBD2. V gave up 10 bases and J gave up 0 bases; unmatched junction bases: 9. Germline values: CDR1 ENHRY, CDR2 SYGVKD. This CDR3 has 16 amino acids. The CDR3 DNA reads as TGTGCCACCGAACCTACTAGCGGGCCGAACACCGGGGAGCTGTTTTTT. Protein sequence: CATEPTSGPNTGELFF.

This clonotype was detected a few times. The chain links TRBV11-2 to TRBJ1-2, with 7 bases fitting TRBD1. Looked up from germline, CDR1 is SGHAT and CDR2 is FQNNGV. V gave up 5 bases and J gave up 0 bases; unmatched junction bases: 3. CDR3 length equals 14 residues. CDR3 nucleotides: TGTGCCAGCAGCGGACAGGAATCTAACTATGGCTACACCTTC. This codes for CASSGQESNYGYTF.

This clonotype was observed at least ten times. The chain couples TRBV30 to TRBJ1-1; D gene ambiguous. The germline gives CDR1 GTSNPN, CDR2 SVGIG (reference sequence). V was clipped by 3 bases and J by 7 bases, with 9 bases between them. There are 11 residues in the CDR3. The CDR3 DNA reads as TGTGCCTGGAGGGACTGGATTGAAGCTTTCTTT. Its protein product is CAWRDWIEAFF. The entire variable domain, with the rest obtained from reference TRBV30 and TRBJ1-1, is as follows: SQTIHQWPATLVQPVGSPLSLECTVEGTSNPNLYWYRQAAGRGLQLLFYSVGIGQISSEVPQNLSASRPQDRQFILSSKKLLLSDSGFYLCAWRDWIEAFFGQGTRLTVV.

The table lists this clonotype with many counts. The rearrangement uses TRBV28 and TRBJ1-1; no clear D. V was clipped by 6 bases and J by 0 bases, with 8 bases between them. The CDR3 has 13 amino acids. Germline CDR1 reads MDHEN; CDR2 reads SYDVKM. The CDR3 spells CASRATVNTEAFF. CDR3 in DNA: TGTGCCAGCAGAGCTACAGTGAACACTGAAGCTTTCTTT.

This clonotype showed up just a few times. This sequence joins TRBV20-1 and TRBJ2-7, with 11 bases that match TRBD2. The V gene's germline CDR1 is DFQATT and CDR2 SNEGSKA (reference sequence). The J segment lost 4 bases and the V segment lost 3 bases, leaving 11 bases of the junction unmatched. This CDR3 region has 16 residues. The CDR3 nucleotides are TGCAGTGCTAGGGAATTCGCTAGCGGGAGGTTTTACGAGCAGTACTTC. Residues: CSAREFASGRFYEQYF.

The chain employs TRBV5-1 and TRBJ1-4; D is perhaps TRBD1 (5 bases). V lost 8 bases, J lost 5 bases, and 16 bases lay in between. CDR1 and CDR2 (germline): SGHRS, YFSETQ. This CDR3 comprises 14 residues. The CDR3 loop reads CASSDGGANEKLFF. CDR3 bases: TGCGCCAGTTCCGACGGGGGAGCGAATGAAAAACTGTTTTTT.

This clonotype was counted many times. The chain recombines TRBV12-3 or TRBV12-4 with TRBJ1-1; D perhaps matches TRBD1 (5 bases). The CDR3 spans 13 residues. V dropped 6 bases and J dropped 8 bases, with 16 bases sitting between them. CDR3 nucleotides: TGTGCCAGCAGGACGGGGGTTAGGGCCGAAGCTTTCTTT. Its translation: CASRTGVRAEAFF.

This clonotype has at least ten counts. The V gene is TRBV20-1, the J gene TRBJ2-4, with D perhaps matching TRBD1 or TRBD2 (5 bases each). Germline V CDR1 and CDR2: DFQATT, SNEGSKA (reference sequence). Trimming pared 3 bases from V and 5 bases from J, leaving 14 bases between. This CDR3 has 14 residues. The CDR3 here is CSASVRGVENIQYF. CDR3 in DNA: TGCAGTGCTAGTGTCCGAGGGGTGGAAAACATTCAGTACTTC.

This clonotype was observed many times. The CDR3 region is CASRGVAGWGSDTQYF. CDR3 DNA sequence: TGTGCCAGCAGGGGGGTAGCGGGCTGGGGGTCAGATACGCAGTATTTT. The V call is TRBV28, the J call TRBJ2-3; 7 bases line up with TRBD2. Germline V gene lookup returns CDR1 MDHEN and CDR2 SYDVKM. CDR3 length: 16 residues. The V segment lost 6 bases and the J segment 4 bases; nucleotides outside the gene matches: 13. The whole variable domain, remainder taken from reference TRBV28 and TRBJ2-3, is DVKVTQSSRYLVKRTGEKVFLECVQDMDHENMFWYRQDPGLGLRLIYFSYDVKMKEKGDIPEGYSVSREKKERFSLILESASTNQTSMYLCASRGVAGWGSDTQYFGPGTRLTVL.

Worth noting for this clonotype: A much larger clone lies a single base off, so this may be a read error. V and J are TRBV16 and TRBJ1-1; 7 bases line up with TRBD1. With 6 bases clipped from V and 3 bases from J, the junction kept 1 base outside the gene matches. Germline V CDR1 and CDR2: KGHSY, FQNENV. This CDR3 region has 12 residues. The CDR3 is CASSTGDTEAFF. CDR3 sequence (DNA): TGTGCCAGCAGTACAGGGGACACTGAAGCTTTCTTT.

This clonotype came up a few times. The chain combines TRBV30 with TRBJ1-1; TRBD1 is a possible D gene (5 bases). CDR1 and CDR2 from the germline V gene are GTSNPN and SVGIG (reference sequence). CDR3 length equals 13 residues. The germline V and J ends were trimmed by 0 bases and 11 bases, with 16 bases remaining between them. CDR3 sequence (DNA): TGTGCCTGGAGTGTTTCGGGGACTCTCGGGGCTTTCTTT. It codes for CAWSVSGTLGAFF.

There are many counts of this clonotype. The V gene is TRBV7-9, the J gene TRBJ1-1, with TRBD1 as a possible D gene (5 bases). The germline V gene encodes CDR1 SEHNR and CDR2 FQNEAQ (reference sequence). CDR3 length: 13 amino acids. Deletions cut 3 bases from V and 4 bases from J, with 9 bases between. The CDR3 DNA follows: TGTGCCAGCAGCTTGCAGGGCAGCACTGAAGCTTTCTTT. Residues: CASSLQGSTEAFF.

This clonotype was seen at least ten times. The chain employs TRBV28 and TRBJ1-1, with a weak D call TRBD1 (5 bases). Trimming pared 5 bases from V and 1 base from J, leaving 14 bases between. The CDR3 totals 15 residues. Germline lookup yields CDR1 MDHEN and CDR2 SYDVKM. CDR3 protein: CASSRPAGRNTEAFF. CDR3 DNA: TGTGCCAGCAGTCGCCCGGCAGGGAGGAACACTGAAGCTTTCTTT.

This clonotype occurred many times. CDR3 DNA: TGTGCCAGCAGCTTCAAGGCGGGAACTACAGATACGCAGTATTTT. It translates to CASSFKAGTTDTQYF. This chain links TRBV7-2 with TRBJ2-3; possibly TRBD2 for D (6 bases). Germline CDR1 is SGHTA and CDR2 is FQGNSA. Trimming took off 3 bases at V and 3 bases at J, with 13 bases between the two ends. The CDR3 spans 15 residues.

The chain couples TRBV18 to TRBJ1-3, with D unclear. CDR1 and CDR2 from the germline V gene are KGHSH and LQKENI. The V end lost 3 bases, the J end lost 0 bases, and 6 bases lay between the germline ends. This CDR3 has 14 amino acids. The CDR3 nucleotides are TGTGCCAGCTCACCCTCTTACTCTGGAAACACCATATATTTT. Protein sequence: CASSPSYSGNTIYF.

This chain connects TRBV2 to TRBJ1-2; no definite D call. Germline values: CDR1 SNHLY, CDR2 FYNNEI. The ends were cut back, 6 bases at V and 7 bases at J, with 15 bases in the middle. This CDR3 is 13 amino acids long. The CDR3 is CASRAEDFTGYTF. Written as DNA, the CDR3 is TGTGCCAGCAGGGCGGAGGATTTTACTGGCTACACCTTC.

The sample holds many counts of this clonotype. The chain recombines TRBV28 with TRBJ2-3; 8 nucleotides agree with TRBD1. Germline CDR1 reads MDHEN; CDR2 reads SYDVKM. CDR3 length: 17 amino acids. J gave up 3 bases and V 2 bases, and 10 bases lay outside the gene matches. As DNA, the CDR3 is TGTGCCAGCAGTTTAAACGGGGCAGGGGGCATTACAGATACGCAGTATTTT. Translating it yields CASSLNGAGGITDTQYF.

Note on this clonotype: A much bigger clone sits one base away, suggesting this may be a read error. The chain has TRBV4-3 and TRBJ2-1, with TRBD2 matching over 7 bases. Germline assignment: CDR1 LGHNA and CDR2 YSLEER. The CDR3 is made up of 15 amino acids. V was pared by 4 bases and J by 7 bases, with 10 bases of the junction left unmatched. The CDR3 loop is CASSPAYLAANEQFF. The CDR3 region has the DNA TGCGCCAGCAGCCCGGCGTACCTAGCGGCGAATGAGCAGTTCTTC.

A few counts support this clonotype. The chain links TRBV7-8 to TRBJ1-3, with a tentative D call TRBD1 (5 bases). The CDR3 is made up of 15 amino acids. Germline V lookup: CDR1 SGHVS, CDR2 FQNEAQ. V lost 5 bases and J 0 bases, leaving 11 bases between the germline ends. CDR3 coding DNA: TGTGCCAGCAGCCTGGGGGGGACCTCTGGAAACACCATATATTTT. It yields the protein CASSLGGTSGNTIYF.

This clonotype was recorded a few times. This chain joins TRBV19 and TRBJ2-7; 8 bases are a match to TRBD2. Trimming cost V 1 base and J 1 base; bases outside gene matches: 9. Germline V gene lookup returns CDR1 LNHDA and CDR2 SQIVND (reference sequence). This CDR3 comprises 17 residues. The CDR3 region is CASSIAGGPSSSYEQYF. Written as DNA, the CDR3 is TGTGCCAGTAGTATAGCGGGAGGGCCCTCATCATCCTACGAGCAGTACTTC. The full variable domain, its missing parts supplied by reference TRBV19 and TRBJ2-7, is DGGITQSPKYLFRKEGQNVTLSCEQNLNHDAMYWYRQDPGQGLRLIYYSQIVNDFQKGDIAEGYSVSREKKESFPLTVTSAQKNPTAFYLCASSIAGGPSSSYEQYFGPGTRLTVT.

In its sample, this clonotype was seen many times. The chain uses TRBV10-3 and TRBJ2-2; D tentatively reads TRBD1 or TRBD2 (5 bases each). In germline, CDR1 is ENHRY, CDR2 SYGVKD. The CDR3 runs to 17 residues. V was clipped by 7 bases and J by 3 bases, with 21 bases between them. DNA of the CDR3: TGTGCCATCAAAAGTCGACAGCTGGGGGTGGACACCGGGGAGCTGTTTTTT. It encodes CAIKSRQLGVDTGELFF.

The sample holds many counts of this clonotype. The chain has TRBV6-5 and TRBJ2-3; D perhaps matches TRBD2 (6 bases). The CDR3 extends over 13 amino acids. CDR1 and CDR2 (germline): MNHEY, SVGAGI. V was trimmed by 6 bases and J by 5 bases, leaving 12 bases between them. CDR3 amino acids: CASSLEGLDTQYF. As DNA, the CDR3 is TGTGCCAGCAGCCTGGAGGGCCTAGATACGCAGTATTTT.

CDR3 bases: TGTGCCAGCAGCGCTACAGAGGTTCAGCCCCAGCATTTT. Translation: CASSATEVQPQHF. The chain is built from TRBV7-2 and TRBJ1-5; D ambiguous. Looked up from germline, CDR1 is SGHTA and CDR2 is FQGNSA. V was shortened by 5 bases and J by 6 bases, with 11 bases between the two germline ends. The CDR3 covers 13 residues.

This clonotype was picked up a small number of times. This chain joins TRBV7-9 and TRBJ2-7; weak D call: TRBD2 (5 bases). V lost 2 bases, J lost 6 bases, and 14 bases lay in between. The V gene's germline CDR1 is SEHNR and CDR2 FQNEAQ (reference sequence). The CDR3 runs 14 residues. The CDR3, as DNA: TGTGCCAGCAGCTTAACGACTACACCTTTCGAGCAGTACGTC. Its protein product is CASSLTTTPFEQYV.